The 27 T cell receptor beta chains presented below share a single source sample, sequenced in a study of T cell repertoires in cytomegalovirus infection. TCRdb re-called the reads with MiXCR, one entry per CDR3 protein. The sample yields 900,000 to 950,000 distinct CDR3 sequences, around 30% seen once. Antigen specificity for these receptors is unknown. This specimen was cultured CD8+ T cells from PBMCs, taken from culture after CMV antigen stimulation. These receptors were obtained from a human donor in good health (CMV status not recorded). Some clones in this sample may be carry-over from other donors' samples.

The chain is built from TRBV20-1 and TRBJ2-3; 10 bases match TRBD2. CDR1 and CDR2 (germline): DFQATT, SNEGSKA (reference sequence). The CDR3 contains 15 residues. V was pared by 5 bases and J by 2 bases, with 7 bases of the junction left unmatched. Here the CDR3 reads CSASRSGGDTDTQYF. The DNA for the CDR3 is TGCAGTGCTTCGAGAAGCGGGGGGGACACAGATACGCAGTATTTT.

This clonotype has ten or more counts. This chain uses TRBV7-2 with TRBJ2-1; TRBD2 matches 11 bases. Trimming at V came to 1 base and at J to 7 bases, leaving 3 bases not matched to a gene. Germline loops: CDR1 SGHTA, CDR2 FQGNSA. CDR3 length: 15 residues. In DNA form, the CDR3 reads TGTGCCAGCAGCTTAGGTAGCGGGGGGGTTAATGAGCAGTTCTTC. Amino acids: CASSLGSGGVNEQFF.

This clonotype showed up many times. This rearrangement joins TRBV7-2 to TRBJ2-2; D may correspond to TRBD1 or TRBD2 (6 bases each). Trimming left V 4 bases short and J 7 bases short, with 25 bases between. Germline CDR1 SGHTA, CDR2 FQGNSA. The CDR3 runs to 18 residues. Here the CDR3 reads CASSSLGIRGRKGGELFF. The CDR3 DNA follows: TGTGCCAGCAGCTCACTCGGTATACGGGGGCGAAAGGGCGGGGAGCTGTTTTTT.

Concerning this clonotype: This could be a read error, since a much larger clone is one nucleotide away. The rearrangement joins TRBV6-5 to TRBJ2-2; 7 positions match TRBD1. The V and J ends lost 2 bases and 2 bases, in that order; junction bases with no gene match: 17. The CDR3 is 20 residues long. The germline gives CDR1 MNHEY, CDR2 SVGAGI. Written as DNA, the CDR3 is TGTGCCAGCAGTTACAACCCGGGACAGCCCCACAAGGGAAACACCGGGGAGCTGTTTTTT. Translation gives CASSYNPGQPHKGNTGELFF.

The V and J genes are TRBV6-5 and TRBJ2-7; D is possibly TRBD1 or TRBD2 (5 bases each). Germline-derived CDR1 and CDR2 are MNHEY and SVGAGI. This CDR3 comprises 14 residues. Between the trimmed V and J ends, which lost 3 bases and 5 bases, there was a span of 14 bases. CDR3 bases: TGTGCCAGCAGTTATTTTGAGGGGTCCCACGAGCAGTACTTC. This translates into CASSYFEGSHEQYF.

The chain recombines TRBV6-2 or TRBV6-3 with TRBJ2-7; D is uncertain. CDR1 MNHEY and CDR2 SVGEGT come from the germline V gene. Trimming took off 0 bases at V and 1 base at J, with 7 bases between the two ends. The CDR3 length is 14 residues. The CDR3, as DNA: TGTGCCAGCAGTTACTCGATACCGTCCTACGAGCAGTACTTC. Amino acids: CASSYSIPSYEQYF.

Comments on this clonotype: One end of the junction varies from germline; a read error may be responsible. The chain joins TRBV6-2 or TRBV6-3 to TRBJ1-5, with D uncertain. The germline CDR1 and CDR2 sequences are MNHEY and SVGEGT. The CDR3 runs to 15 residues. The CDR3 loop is CASSHGEGGNQPRHF. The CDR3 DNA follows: TGTGCCAGCAGTCACGGGGAGGGAGGCAATCAGCCCCGGCATTTT.

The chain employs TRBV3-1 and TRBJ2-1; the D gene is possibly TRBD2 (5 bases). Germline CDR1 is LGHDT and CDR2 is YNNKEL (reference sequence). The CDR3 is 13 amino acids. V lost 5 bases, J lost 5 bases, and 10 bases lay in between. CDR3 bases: TGTGCCAGCAGCTGGAGGTTGGACAATGAGCAGTTCTTC. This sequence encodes CASSWRLDNEQFF.

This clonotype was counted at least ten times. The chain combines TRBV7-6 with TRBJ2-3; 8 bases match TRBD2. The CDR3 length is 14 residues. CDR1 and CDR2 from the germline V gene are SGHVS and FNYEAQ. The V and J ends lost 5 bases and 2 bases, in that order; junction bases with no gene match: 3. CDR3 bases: TGTGCCAGCAGCGAGCGGGGGCCCACAGATACGCAGTATTTT. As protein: CASSERGPTDTQYF.

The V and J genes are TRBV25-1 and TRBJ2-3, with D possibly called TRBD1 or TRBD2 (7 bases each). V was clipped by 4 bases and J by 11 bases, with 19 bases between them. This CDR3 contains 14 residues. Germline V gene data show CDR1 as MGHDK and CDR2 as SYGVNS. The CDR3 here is CASSGGQGGRGQYF. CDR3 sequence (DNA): TGTGCCAGCAGTGGGGGGCAGGGGGGGAGGGGGCAGTATTTT.

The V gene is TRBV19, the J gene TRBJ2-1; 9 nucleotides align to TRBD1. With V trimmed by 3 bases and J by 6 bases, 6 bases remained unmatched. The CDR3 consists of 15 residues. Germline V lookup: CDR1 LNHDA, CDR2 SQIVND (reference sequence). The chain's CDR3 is CASSIWDRVGNEQFF. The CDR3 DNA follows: TGTGCCAGTAGTATTTGGGACAGGGTAGGCAATGAGCAGTTCTTC. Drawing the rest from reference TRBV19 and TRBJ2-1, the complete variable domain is DGGITQSPKYLFRKEGQNVTLSCEQNLNHDAMYWYRQDPGQGLRLIYYSQIVNDFQKGDIAEGYSVSREKKESFPLTVTSAQKNPTAFYLCASSIWDRVGNEQFFGPGTRLTVL.

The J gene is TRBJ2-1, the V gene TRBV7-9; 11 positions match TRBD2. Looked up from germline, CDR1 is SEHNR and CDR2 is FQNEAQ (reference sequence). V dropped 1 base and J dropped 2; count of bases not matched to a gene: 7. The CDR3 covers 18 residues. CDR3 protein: CASSLDGFSGGAYNEQFF. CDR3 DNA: TGTGCCAGCAGCTTAGACGGATTTAGCGGGGGGGCCTACAATGAGCAGTTCTTC.

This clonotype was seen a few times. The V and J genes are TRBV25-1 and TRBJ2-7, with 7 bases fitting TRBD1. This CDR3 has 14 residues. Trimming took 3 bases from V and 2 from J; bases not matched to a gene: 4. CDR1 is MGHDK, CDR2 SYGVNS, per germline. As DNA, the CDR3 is TGTGCCAGCAGTGATCTAACAGGGGCCTACGAGCAGTACTTC. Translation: CASSDLTGAYEQYF.

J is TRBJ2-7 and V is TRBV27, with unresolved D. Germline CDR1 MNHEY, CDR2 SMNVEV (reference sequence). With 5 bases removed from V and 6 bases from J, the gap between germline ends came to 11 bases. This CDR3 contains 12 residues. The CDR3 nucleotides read TGTGCCAGCAGTCCGGGCCCCATCGAGCAGTACTTC. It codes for CASSPGPIEQYF.

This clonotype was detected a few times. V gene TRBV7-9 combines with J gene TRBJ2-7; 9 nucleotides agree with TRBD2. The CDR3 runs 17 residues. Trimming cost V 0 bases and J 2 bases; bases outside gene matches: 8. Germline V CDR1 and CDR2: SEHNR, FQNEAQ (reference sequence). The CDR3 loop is CASSLASLRGGAYEQYF. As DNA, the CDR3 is TGTGCCAGCAGCTTAGCTTCGTTGCGGGGGGGCGCCTACGAGCAGTACTTC.

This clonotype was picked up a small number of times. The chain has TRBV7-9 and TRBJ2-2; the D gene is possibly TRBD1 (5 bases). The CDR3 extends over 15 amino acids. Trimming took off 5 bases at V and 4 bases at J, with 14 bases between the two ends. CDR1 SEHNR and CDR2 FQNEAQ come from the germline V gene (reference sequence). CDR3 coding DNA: TGTGCCAGCAGCCCCAGGGTGAGGAGCACCGGGGAGCTGTTTTTT. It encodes CASSPRVRSTGELFF.

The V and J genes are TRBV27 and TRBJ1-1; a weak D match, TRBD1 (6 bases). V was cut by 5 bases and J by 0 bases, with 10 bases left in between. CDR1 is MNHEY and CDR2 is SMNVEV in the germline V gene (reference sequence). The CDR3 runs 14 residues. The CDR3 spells CASSTGIMNTEAFF. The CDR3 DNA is TGTGCCAGCAGTACAGGGATCATGAACACTGAAGCTTTCTTT.

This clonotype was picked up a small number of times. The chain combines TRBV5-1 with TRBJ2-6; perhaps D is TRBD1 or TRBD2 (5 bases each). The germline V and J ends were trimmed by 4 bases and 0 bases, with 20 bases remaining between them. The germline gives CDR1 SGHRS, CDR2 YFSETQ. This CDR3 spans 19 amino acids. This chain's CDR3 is CASSGGPLDSFSGANVLTF. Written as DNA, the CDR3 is TGCGCCAGCAGCGGGGGACCCCTTGACAGCTTCTCTGGGGCCAACGTCCTGACTTTC.

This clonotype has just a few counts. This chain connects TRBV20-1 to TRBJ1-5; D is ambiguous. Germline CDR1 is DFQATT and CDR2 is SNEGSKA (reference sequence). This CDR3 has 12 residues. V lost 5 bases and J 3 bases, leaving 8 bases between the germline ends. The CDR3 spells CSAPPPNQPQHF. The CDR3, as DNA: TGCAGTGCTCCCCCCCCCAATCAGCCCCAGCATTTT.

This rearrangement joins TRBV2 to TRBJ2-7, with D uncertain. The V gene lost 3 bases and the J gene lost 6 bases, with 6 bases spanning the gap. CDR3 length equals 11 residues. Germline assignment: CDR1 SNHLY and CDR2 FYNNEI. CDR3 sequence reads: CASSDLGEQYV. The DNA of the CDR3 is TGTGCCAGCAGTGACCTGGGCGAGCAGTACGTC.

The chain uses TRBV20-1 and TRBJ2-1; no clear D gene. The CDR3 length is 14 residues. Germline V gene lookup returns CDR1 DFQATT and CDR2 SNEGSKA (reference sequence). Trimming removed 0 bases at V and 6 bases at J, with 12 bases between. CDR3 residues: CSARDLNSFNEQFF. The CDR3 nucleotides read TGCAGTGCTAGAGATCTCAATAGTTTCAATGAGCAGTTCTTC.

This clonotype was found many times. The CDR3 reads CASSPTGVQFF. The CDR3 DNA reads as TGTGCCAGCAGTCCGACAGGGGTCCAGTTCTTC. J is TRBJ2-1 and V is TRBV12-3 or TRBV12-4; 8 nucleotides match TRBD1. The CDR3 consists of 11 residues. V was clipped by 5 bases and J by 13 bases; unmatched bases: 4.

The CDR3: CASSLRFTSTDTQYF. CDR3 nucleotides: TGCGCCAGCAGCTTGAGGTTCACTAGCACAGATACGCAGTATTTT. The rearrangement joins TRBV5-1 to TRBJ2-3; D is ambiguous. The CDR3 covers 15 residues. The germline V and J ends were trimmed by 1 base and 0 bases, with 9 bases remaining between them. CDR1 is SGHRS, CDR2 YFSETQ, per germline.

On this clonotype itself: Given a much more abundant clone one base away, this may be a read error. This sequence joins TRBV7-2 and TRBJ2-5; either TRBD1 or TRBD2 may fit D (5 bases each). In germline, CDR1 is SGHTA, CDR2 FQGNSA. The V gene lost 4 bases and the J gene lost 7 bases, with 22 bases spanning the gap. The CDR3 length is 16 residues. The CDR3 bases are TGTGCCAGCAGCTCCCGGTTCAGGGACGCAGAAGGGACCCAGTACTTC. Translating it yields CASSSRFRDAEGTQYF. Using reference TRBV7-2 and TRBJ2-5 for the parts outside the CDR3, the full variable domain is GAGVSQSPSNKVTEKGKDVELRCDPISGHTALYWYRQSLGQGLEFLIYFQGNSAPDKSGLPSDRFSAERTGGSVSTLTIQRTQQEDSAVYLCASSSRFRDAEGTQYFGPGTRLLVL.

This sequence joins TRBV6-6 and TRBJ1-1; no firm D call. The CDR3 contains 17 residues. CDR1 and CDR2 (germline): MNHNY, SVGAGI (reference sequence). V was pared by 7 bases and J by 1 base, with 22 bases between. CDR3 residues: CASTALEPLQTNTEAFF. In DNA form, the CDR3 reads TGTGCCAGCACTGCTCTTGAGCCGCTCCAGACGAACACTGAAGCTTTCTTT.

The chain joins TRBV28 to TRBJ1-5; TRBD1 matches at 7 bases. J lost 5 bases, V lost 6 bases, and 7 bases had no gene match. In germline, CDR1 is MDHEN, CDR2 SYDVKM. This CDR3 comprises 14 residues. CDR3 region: CASSLTGSDQPQHF. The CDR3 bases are TGTGCCAGCAGCCTGACAGGGTCAGATCAGCCCCAGCATTTT. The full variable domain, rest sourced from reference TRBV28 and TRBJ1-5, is DVKVTQSSRYLVKRTGEKVFLECVQDMDHENMFWYRQDPGLGLRLIYFSYDVKMKEKGDIPEGYSVSREKKERFSLILESASTNQTSMYLCASSLTGSDQPQHFGDGTRLSIL.

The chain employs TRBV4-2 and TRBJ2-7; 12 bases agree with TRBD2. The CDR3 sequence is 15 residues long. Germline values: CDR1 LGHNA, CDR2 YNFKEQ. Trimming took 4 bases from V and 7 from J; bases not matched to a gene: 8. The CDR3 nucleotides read TGTGCCAGCAGCCCCCTAGCGGGGGGGCCGGAGGAGCAGTACTTC. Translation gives CASSPLAGGPEEQYF.